Below, 30 T cell receptor beta chains from the same sample are listed, as sequenced in a study of radiation and T cells in renal cell carcinoma. Assay used: immunoSEQ multiplex PCR; TCRdb lists only in-frame clones, some missing. The table has approximately 24,000 clones, around 52% seen once; the top ten hold 16%. Treatment given: 15 Gy SBRT to primary tumor, nephrectomy 4 weeks later. Specimen: tumor tissue, collected from a patient whose treatment included radiotherapy and nephrectomy. The receptors come from a woman between 45 and 60 years old with renal cell carcinoma.

The chain couples TRBV11-2 to TRBJ2-7; 8 nucleotides line up with TRBD1. Per germline, CDR1 SGHAT and CDR2 FQNNGV. V shed 3 bases and J 5 bases; nucleotides not matched to a gene: 9. The CDR3 has 15 amino acids. The CDR3 spells CASSLTGEGFHEQYF. CDR3 DNA sequence: TGTGCCAGCAGCTTGACAGGGGAAGGTTTCCACGAGCAGTACTTC.

The CDR3 coding sequence is TGCGCCAGCAGCCAAGAATTCCCGTTGCCCTACAATGAGCAGTTCTTC. Its protein product is CASSQEFPLPYNEQFF. The chain carries TRBV4-1 and TRBJ2-1; unclear D gene. Germline V gene sequence: CDR1 MGHRA, CDR2 YSYEKL. V lost 0 bases to trimming and J lost 2 bases, with 11 bases between them. This CDR3 has 16 amino acids.

This clone was seen only a few times. V and J are TRBV2 and TRBJ2-7; TRBD1 is a possible D gene (6 bases). The CDR3 has 13 residues. Trimming removed 6 bases at V and 4 bases at J, with 13 bases between. Germline CDR1 and CDR2: SNHLY and FYNNEI. The CDR3 region is CASSLGTPYEQYF. The CDR3 DNA reads as TGTGCCAGCAGCCTCGGGACACCGTACGAGCAGTACTTC.

The V and J genes are TRBV13 and TRBJ1-2, with a possible D match to TRBD1 (5 bases). V gave up 6 bases and J gave up 9 bases, with 20 bases separating them. The CDR3 covers 14 residues. The germline gives CDR1 PRHDT, CDR2 FYEKMQ (reference sequence). The CDR3 coding sequence is TGTGCCAGCAGTGAAGTCTGGGGGAACTCTCGCTACACCTTC. The encoded protein is CASSEVWGNSRYTF.

This clone was counted many times. V usage is TRBV6-1 and J usage is TRBJ1-2; the match to TRBD1 covers 7 bases. The germline gives CDR1 MNHNS, CDR2 SASEGT. Trimming took 2 bases from V and 3 from J; bases not matched to a gene: 3. CDR3 length equals 14 residues. The CDR3 region is CASSESGQYYGYTF. CDR3 nucleotide sequence: TGTGCCAGCAGTGAATCGGGACAGTACTATGGCTACACCTTC.

This clone turned up a few times. In DNA, the CDR3 is TGCGCCAGCAGCCAAGCCCCTGGGGACGATGGCTACACCTTC. Protein product: CASSQAPGDDGYTF. The genes are TRBV4-3 and TRBJ1-2; D might be TRBD1 (5 bases). The germline V gene encodes CDR1 LGHNA and CDR2 YSLEER. Trimming took off 1 base at V and 6 bases at J, with 12 bases between the two ends. CDR3 length: 14 amino acids.

This chain connects TRBV29-1 to TRBJ1-2, with D perhaps matching TRBD1 (5 bases). V was cut by 6 bases and J by 4 bases, with 9 bases left in between. This CDR3 region has 11 residues. CDR1 is SQVTM and CDR2 is ANQGSEA in the germline V gene. The CDR3 nucleotides read TGCAGCGTCAGGGACGGCTATGGCTACACCTTC. Translated: CSVRDGYGYTF.

The chain has TRBV10-3 and TRBJ2-7, with a possible D match to TRBD1 (6 bases). The CDR3 covers 11 residues. V dropped 6 bases and J dropped 6 bases, with 9 bases sitting between them. Germline CDR1 and CDR2: ENHRY and SYGVKD. Here the CDR3 DNA reads TGTGCCATCAGCCTCAGGGGCGAGCAGTACTTC. Protein product: CAISLRGEQYF.

The rearrangement links TRBV4-1 to TRBJ2-7, with 10 bases identical to TRBD1. The CDR3 is made up of 16 amino acids. Germline assignment: CDR1 MGHRA and CDR2 YSYEKL. The ends lost 0 bases at V and 3 bases at J; junction bases unmatched: 5. CDR3 DNA sequence: TGCGCCAGCAGCCAAGACCGGGACAGGGGCCGCTACGAGCAGTACTTC. It specifies CASSQDRDRGRYEQYF.

This clone was detected only a few times. V is TRBV9 and J is TRBJ2-5; D is unresolved. V was pared by 6 bases and J by 3 bases, with 12 bases between. The CDR3 has 13 residues. Germline V gene data show CDR1 as SGDLS and CDR2 as YYNGEE. CDR3 amino acids: CASNPGGEETQYF. The CDR3 DNA reads TGTGCCAGCAACCCCGGTGGGGAAGAGACCCAGTACTTC.

The chain links TRBV5-1 to TRBJ2-7, with 14 bases lining up with TRBD2. V shed 5 bases and J 4 bases; nucleotides not matched to a gene: 5. Germline assignment: CDR1 SGHRS and CDR2 YFSETQ. This CDR3 has 15 amino acids. The CDR3 DNA reads TGCGCCAGCAGTCTTAGACTAGCGGGGGGGTACGAGCAGTACTTC. As protein: CASSLRLAGGYEQYF.

The chain is built from TRBV5-5 and TRBJ1-4; 8 positions match TRBD1. V lost 2 bases and J lost 3; bases outside the gene matches: 6. CDR3 length equals 16 residues. Germline lookup yields CDR1 SGHKS and CDR2 YYEKEE (reference sequence). The CDR3 reads CASSLLPGQANEKLFF. The CDR3 DNA reads as TGTGCCAGCAGCTTACTTCCGGGACAGGCTAATGAAAAACTGTTTTTT.

V gene TRBV5-4 combines with J gene TRBJ2-5, with a tentative D call TRBD2 (6 bases). The CDR3 is 16 residues long. The V end was cut by 2 bases, the J end by 1 base, with 15 bases between. Germline V gene sequence: CDR1 SGHNT, CDR2 YYREEE (reference sequence). The CDR3 nucleotides are TGTGCCAGCAGCTTTGGACTCTTCGGGGGCCAAGAGACCCAGTACTTC. Translating gives CASSFGLFGGQETQYF.

The chain uses TRBV7-2 and TRBJ1-5, with TRBD1 as a possible D gene (5 bases). This CDR3 comprises 17 residues. Germline assignment: CDR1 SGHTA and CDR2 FQGNSA. Between the trimmed V and J ends, which lost 1 base and 9 bases, there was a span of 22 bases. DNA of the CDR3: TGTGCCAGCAGCTTAGAGGGGTCGGCGGGCAGGCTTTGGCCCCAGCATTTT. This sequence encodes CASSLEGSAGRLWPQHF.

There are many counts of this clone. The chain is built from TRBV5-1 and TRBJ2-5; no definite D call. This CDR3 spans 10 amino acids. Germline loops: CDR1 SGHRS, CDR2 YFSETQ. The V end lost 6 bases, the J end lost 5 bases, and 5 bases lay between the germline ends. For the CDR3, the DNA is TGCGCCAGCAACCGGGAGACCCAGTACTTC. Residues: CASNRETQYF.

This clone was recorded many times. The chain links TRBV29-1 to TRBJ2-7, with 7 bases that match TRBD1. Per the germline V gene, CDR1 is SQVTM and CDR2 is ANQGSEA. The junction had 13 bases not matched to a gene; V was cut back by 3 bases and J by 2 bases. This CDR3 comprises 16 residues. CDR3 region: CSVDHVQGQGPYEQYF. In DNA, the CDR3 is TGCAGCGTTGATCACGTACAGGGGCAAGGGCCCTACGAGCAGTACTTC.

The V call is TRBV6-6, the J call TRBJ1-5; D not certain. Germline values: CDR1 MNHNY, CDR2 SVGAGI (reference sequence). The CDR3 runs 16 residues. V lost 6 bases, J lost 1 base, and 16 bases lay in between. CDR3 coding DNA: TGTGCCAGCAGCTTGAATCCGGGGAGCAGCAATCAGCCCCAGCATTTT. Translation: CASSLNPGSSNQPQHF.

This chain links TRBV5-1 with TRBJ2-2; D is undetermined. CDR1 SGHRS and CDR2 YFSETQ come from the germline V gene. V was cut by 4 bases and J by 1 base, with 14 bases left in between. The CDR3 sequence is 16 residues long. The CDR3 DNA follows: TGCGCCAGCAGCGAGGTGTGGTTTATGAACACCGGGGAGCTGTTTTTT. Its protein product is CASSEVWFMNTGELFF.

J is TRBJ1-2 and V is TRBV29-1; D gene uncertain. CDR3 size: 11 residues. The germline gives CDR1 SQVTM, CDR2 ANQGSEA. V was cut by 3 bases and J by 4 bases, with 6 bases left in between. The CDR3 coding sequence is TGCAGCGTTGAGATGGGCTATGGCTACACCTTC. This sequence encodes CSVEMGYGYTF.

The chain is built from TRBV7-9 and TRBJ2-1; 7 bases are shared with TRBD2. The V gene's germline CDR1 is SEHNR and CDR2 FQNEAQ (reference sequence). J lost 4 bases, V lost 6 bases, and 12 bases had no gene match. The CDR3 is made up of 16 amino acids. The CDR3 DNA reads TGTGCCAGCAGGCCGACCGGGACTACCCCATACAATGAGCAGTTCTTC. This codes for CASRPTGTTPYNEQFF. Based on the CDR3 plus reference TRBV7-9 and TRBJ2-1, the full variable domain is DTGVSQNPRHKITKRGQNVTFRCDPISEHNRLYWYRQTLGQGPEFLTYFQNEAQLEKSRLLSDRFSAERPKGSFSTLEIQRTEQGDSAMYLCASRPTGTTPYNEQFFGPGTRLTVL.

This clone has at least ten counts. This chain joins TRBV7-9 and TRBJ1-3; D remains unclear. The CDR3 totals 13 residues. The V gene's germline CDR1 is SEHNR and CDR2 FQNEAQ (reference sequence). With 3 bases removed from V and 7 bases from J, the gap between germline ends came to 10 bases. CDR3 coding DNA: TGTGCCAGCAGCTTTTTGTTGGGGAACACCATATATTTT. Its protein product is CASSFLLGNTIYF.

This clone occurred a few times. The chain combines TRBV19 with TRBJ1-2, with D perhaps TRBD1 (5 bases). CDR3 size: 12 residues. Germline V gene lookup returns CDR1 LNHDA and CDR2 SQIVND (reference sequence). V was pared by 6 bases and J by 3 bases, with 8 bases between. This CDR3 reads CASRAGHYGYTF. CDR3 DNA sequence: TGTGCCAGTAGGGCAGGGCACTATGGCTACACCTTC. Full variable domain (rest looked up from reference TRBV19 and TRBJ1-2): DGGITQSPKYLFRKEGQNVTLSCEQNLNHDAMYWYRQDPGQGLRLIYYSQIVNDFQKGDIAEGYSVSREKKESFPLTVTSAQKNPTAFYLCASRAGHYGYTFGSGTRLTVV.

The chain joins TRBV2 to TRBJ2-5, with D tentatively TRBD2 (6 bases). With 3 bases removed from V and 1 base from J, the gap between germline ends came to 15 bases. This CDR3 has 16 amino acids. Germline loops: CDR1 SNHLY, CDR2 FYNNEI. CDR3 sequence reads: CASSDGGTVTQETQYF. The DNA for the CDR3 is TGTGCCAGCAGTGATGGGGGGACTGTCACCCAAGAGACCCAGTACTTC.

The gene calls are TRBV6-5 and TRBJ1-6, with 8 bases that match TRBD1. CDR1 is MNHEY, CDR2 SVGAGI, per germline. V trimming: 2 bases; J trimming: 11 bases; junction bases outside the gene matches: 5. This CDR3 spans 14 amino acids. The CDR3 sequence: CASSYGQGGPPLHF. The CDR3 DNA sequence: TGTGCCAGCAGTTACGGACAGGGAGGGCCACCCCTCCACTTT.

The chain carries TRBV4-1 and TRBJ2-7, with a tentative D call TRBD1 (6 bases). The V end was cut by 3 bases, the J end by 5 bases, with 17 bases between. The germline gives CDR1 MGHRA, CDR2 YSYEKL. The CDR3 consists of 15 residues. The CDR3 protein is CASSHPGDRTDEQYF. The CDR3 nucleotides read TGCGCCAGCAGCCACCCGGGCGACAGGACGGACGAGCAGTACTTC.

This clone was counted a few times. The rearrangement joins TRBV10-2 to TRBJ2-7, with 7 bases that match TRBD1. The CDR3 contains 14 residues. Germline loops: CDR1 WSHSY, CDR2 SAAADI. The trim removed 3 bases at V and 3 bases at J, leaving 5 bases unmatched. CDR3 loop: CASSERTGDYEQYF. The CDR3 DNA reads TGCGCCAGCAGTGAAAGGACAGGAGACTACGAGCAGTACTTC.

The chain uses TRBV29-1 and TRBJ2-2; 8 bases fit TRBD1. The CDR3 is made up of 14 amino acids. The J segment lost 2 bases and the V segment lost 5 bases, leaving 4 bases of the junction unmatched. The germline V gene encodes CDR1 SQVTM and CDR2 ANQGSEA. This CDR3 reads CSVLTGVNTGELFF. The CDR3 DNA reads TGCAGCGTTTTGACAGGGGTTAACACCGGGGAGCTGTTTTTT.

This chain connects TRBV29-1 to TRBJ2-3, with 9 nucleotides matching TRBD2. V was clipped by 4 bases and J by 1 base; unmatched bases: 12. Germline CDR1 reads SQVTM; CDR2 reads ANQGSEA. This CDR3 is 17 amino acids long. The CDR3 DNA reads as TGCAGCGTTGCGGGGTCGAGGGCTAGCGGGGGCACAGATACGCAGTATTTT. The encoded protein is CSVAGSRASGGTDTQYF.

This chain connects TRBV5-1 to TRBJ1-1; D gene ambiguous. Germline-derived CDR1 and CDR2 are SGHRS and YFSETQ. The length of the CDR3 is 16 residues. Trimming took off 0 bases at V and 1 base at J, with 13 bases between the two ends. CDR3 nucleotide sequence: TGCGCCAGCAGCTTGGGCCTCACCAGGTGGAACACTGAAGCTTTCTTT. It is translated as CASSLGLTRWNTEAFF.

The chain recombines TRBV2 with TRBJ2-1; no reliable D call. The CDR3 consists of 13 residues. Between the trimmed V and J ends, which lost 2 bases and 7 bases, there was a span of 9 bases. CDR1 SNHLY and CDR2 FYNNEI come from the germline V gene. CDR3 sequence: CASSELFGNEQFF. CDR3 nucleotides: TGTGCCAGCAGTGAACTATTTGGGAATGAGCAGTTCTTC.